One T cell receptor (beta chain) is described in this entry. The data derive from a study of blood T cell repertoires in COVID-19. In the study overall: The samples span acute and convalescent COVID-19 from the United States, Italy and Spain.

Only in-frame clones appear in the TCRdb table, and some are missing; sequencing was by immunoSEQ multiplex PCR. The sample yields some 350,000 clones, more than 70% seen once. CDR3 size: 14 residues. Trimming stripped 6 bases from V and 9 bases from J, with 15 bases between. Germline values: CDR1 MNHEY, CDR2 SVGEGT. This clonotype was obtained from a woman in her twenties or thirties with COVID-19, enrolled during active disease. The sample taken for sequencing was peripheral blood. V gene TRBV6-2 or TRBV6-3 combines with J gene TRBJ1-6; D might be TRBD1 (5 bases). CDR3 nucleotide sequence: TGTGCCAGCAGCCCGGGACTAGCGGGTTCACCCCTCCACTTT. This gives the protein CASSPGLAGSPLHF.